This is a list of T cell receptor beta chains from one sample in a study of regulatory T cells in long-lasting Graves disease. Via MiXCR, TCRdb re-called the multiplex PCR reads, giving one row per CDR3 protein. This table has about 660,000 distinct CDR3 sequences, about 30% appearing once. The sample here was peripheral blood mononuclear cells (PBMCs), taken when the disease was refractory, from a patient treated with antithyroid drugs. Source of these receptors: a female donor with Graves disease. The CDR3 runs from the conserved cysteine through the conserved F or W. D genes are given only for firm matches. Clone size, where shown, is once, few, many, or a class for clones that have expanded.

J gene: TRBJ1-6
clone size: few
D gene: NA
V gene: TRBV5-1
CDR3 DNA: TGCGCCAGCAGCTTGGACAGAAACTATAATTCACCCCTCCACTTT
CDR3 protein: CASSLDRNYNSPLHF

J gene: TRBJ1-2
clone size: few
D gene: NA
V gene: TRBV6-1
CDR3 DNA: TGTGCCAGCTTCCCCAAAGGATACCTCTATGGCTACACCTTC
CDR3 protein: CASFPKGYLYGYTF

J gene: TRBJ2-7
clone size: few
D gene: NA
V gene: TRBV12-3/TRBV12-4
CDR3 DNA: TGTGCCAGCACCATCTGGGGTTCCTACGAGCAGTACTTC
CDR3 protein: CASTIWGSYEQYF

J gene: TRBJ2-7
clone size: NA
D gene: NA
V gene: TRBV29-1
CDR3 DNA: TGCAGCGTTATAGTTGGGGTGTACGAGCAGTACTTC
CDR3 protein: CSVIVGVYEQYF

J gene: TRBJ1-1
clone size: NA
D gene: NA
V gene: TRBV3-1
CDR3 DNA: TGTGCCAGCAGCCAAGCCCAGGGAGCCGCTTTCTTT
CDR3 protein: CASSQAQGAAFF

J gene: TRBJ1-5
clone size: few
D gene: TRBD1
V gene: TRBV28
CDR3 DNA: TGTGCCAGCAGAGTTTCCGGGACAGGGAATCAGCCCCAGCATTTT
CDR3 protein: CASRVSGTGNQPQHF

J gene: TRBJ1-5
clone size: few
D gene: NA
V gene: TRBV20-1
CDR3 DNA: TGCAGTGCCATTAGGAATGTCGGACCCATCAATCAGCCCCAGCATTTT
CDR3 protein: CSAIRNVGPINQPQHF

J gene: TRBJ1-3
clone size: few
D gene: NA
V gene: TRBV2
CDR3 DNA: TGTGCCAGCAGTCCCTCTACTGTACTGTTCTCTGGAAACACCATATATTTT
CDR3 protein: CASSPSTVLFSGNTIYF

J gene: TRBJ2-5
clone size: many
D gene: TRBD2
V gene: TRBV6-2/TRBV6-3
CDR3 DNA: TGTGCCAGCAGTTTGTTCCCGGCTAGCGGCCGTCAAGAGACCCAGTACTTC
CDR3 protein: CASSLFPASGRQETQYF

J gene: TRBJ1-1
clone size: few
D gene: NA
V gene: TRBV2
CDR3 DNA: TGTGCCAGCAGTGAAGCGTGGACTGAAGCTTTCTTT
CDR3 protein: CASSEAWTEAFF

J gene: TRBJ2-5
clone size: many
D gene: NA
V gene: TRBV12-3/TRBV12-4
CDR3 DNA: TGTGCCAGCAGTGACCCGTGGACCCGCTCCGACCTTTCGTACCAAGAGACCCAGTACTTC
CDR3 protein: CASSDPWTRSDLSYQETQYF

J gene: TRBJ2-4
clone size: NA
D gene: NA
V gene: TRBV27
CDR3 DNA: TGTGCCAGCAGCTCTTTGATACTAGCCAAAAACATTCAGTACTTC
CDR3 protein: CASSSLILAKNIQYF

J gene: TRBJ1-1
clone size: NA
D gene: TRBD1
V gene: TRBV14
CDR3 DNA: TGTGCCAGCAGCCGGCGACAGGGTCAGAACACTGAAGCTTTCTTT
CDR3 protein: CASSRRQGQNTEAFF

J gene: TRBJ2-5
clone size: NA
D gene: NA
V gene: TRBV19
CDR3 DNA: TGTGCCTCCTCGGACCTGGGGGAGACCCAGTACTTC
CDR3 protein: CASSDLGETQYF

J gene: TRBJ2-4
clone size: many
D gene: NA
V gene: TRBV12-3/TRBV12-4
CDR3 DNA: TGTGCCAGCAGTTTGGCCTCCCCCCCACTAAACATTCAGTACTTC
CDR3 protein: CASSLASPPLNIQYF

J gene: TRBJ1-5
clone size: NA
D gene: NA
V gene: TRBV6-1
CDR3 DNA: TGTGCCAGCAGGGAAGCGCTTCGGGGTTCAAGGCGCAATCAGCCCCAGCATTTT
CDR3 protein: CASREALRGSRRNQPQHF

J gene: TRBJ1-1
clone size: NA
D gene: TRBD1
V gene: TRBV5-5
CDR3 DNA: TGTGCCAGCAGCTTGGAGGCAGGGGGCAGCCCTGAAGCTTTCTTT
CDR3 protein: CASSLEAGGSPEAFF

J gene: TRBJ1-5
clone size: few
D gene: NA
V gene: TRBV19
CDR3 DNA: TGTGCCAGTAGTATCTCCGCGCCAGGCCGGTATAGCAATCAGCCCCAGCATTTT
CDR3 protein: CASSISAPGRYSNQPQHF

J gene: TRBJ2-7
clone size: NA
D gene: NA
V gene: TRBV20-1
CDR3 DNA: TGCAGTGCTATCAGGAGTACCCAAACCTACGAGCAGTACTTC
CDR3 protein: CSAIRSTQTYEQYF

J gene: TRBJ2-7
clone size: many
D gene: TRBD2
V gene: TRBV12-3/TRBV12-4
CDR3 DNA: TGTGCCAGCAGACTAGCGGGAGGGACCTACGAGCAGTACTTC
CDR3 protein: CASRLAGGTYEQYF

J gene: TRBJ2-2
clone size: once
D gene: NA
V gene: TRBV7-6
CDR3 DNA: TGTGCCAGCAGCTTCTTCGGGGGTGACACCGGGGAGCTGTTTTTT
CDR3 protein: CASSFFGGDTGELFF

J gene: TRBJ1-2
clone size: NA
D gene: NA
V gene: TRBV29-1
CDR3 DNA: TGCAGCGTCCAAGGGGTTCCCCTCAGCGCGGACTATGGCTACACCTTC
CDR3 protein: CSVQGVPLSADYGYTF

J gene: TRBJ1-2
clone size: many
D gene: TRBD1
V gene: TRBV27
CDR3 DNA: TGTGCCAGCAGTTGGGACAGGTTCTATGGCTACACCTTC
CDR3 protein: CASSWDRFYGYTF

J gene: TRBJ2-5
clone size: many
D gene: TRBD2
V gene: TRBV2
CDR3 DNA: TGTGCCGTACCGGGACTAGCGATAGAGACCCAGTACTTC
CDR3 protein: CAVPGLAIETQYF

J gene: TRBJ1-2
clone size: many
D gene: NA
V gene: TRBV27
CDR3 DNA: TGTGCCAGCAGTTCCCATCGGACTGCTCTCTATGGCTACACCTTC
CDR3 protein: CASSSHRTALYGYTF

J gene: TRBJ2-7
clone size: many
D gene: NA
V gene: TRBV6-9
CDR3 DNA: TGTGCCAGCAGTTACCCGGGGAGCTCCTACGAGCAGTACTTC
CDR3 protein: CASSYPGSSYEQYF

J gene: TRBJ2-7
clone size: NA
D gene: NA
V gene: TRBV3-1
CDR3 DNA: TGTGCCAGCAGCCAAGATCGAACAGGGAAATACGAGCAGTACTTC
CDR3 protein: CASSQDRTGKYEQYF

J gene: TRBJ1-5
clone size: many
D gene: NA
V gene: TRBV12-3/TRBV12-4
CDR3 DNA: TGTGCCAGCCGTCGCTCGGCTGGGGAACAGCCCCAGCATTTT
CDR3 protein: CASRRSAGEQPQHF

J gene: TRBJ2-6
clone size: many
D gene: TRBD1
V gene: TRBV12-3/TRBV12-4
CDR3 DNA: TGTGCCAGCAGTTCACAGGGGACGGGGGCCAACGTCCTGACTTTC
CDR3 protein: CASSSQGTGANVLTF

J gene: TRBJ2-1
clone size: NA
D gene: TRBD2
V gene: TRBV7-3
CDR3 DNA: TGTGCCAGCAGCTTAACCGGGACTAGCGGGATTAACTACAATGAGCAGTTCTTC
CDR3 protein: CASSLTGTSGINYNEQFF

J gene: TRBJ1-2
clone size: NA
D gene: NA
V gene: TRBV3-1
CDR3 DNA: TGTGCCAGCAGCCGAGGGTCGGATCATGGCTACACCTTC
CDR3 protein: CASSRGSDHGYTF

J gene: TRBJ2-1
clone size: NA
D gene: NA
V gene: TRBV27
CDR3 DNA: TGTGCCAGCAGTCCCCGGGACGCCAAGAGCTCCTACAATGAGCAGTTCTTC
CDR3 protein: CASSPRDAKSSYNEQFF

J gene: TRBJ2-5
clone size: NA
D gene: NA
V gene: TRBV3-1
CDR3 DNA: TGTGCCAGCAGCCTAACTGAGGGACCCCAAGAGACCCAGTACTTC
CDR3 protein: CASSLTEGPQETQYF

J gene: TRBJ1-2
clone size: many
D gene: TRBD1
V gene: TRBV12-3/TRBV12-4
CDR3 DNA: TGTGCCAGCAGTTTTGGGACAGGGTCGATCTATGGCTACACCTTC
CDR3 protein: CASSFGTGSIYGYTF

J gene: TRBJ1-1
clone size: NA
D gene: NA
V gene: TRBV28
CDR3 DNA: TGTGCCTCGTCCGGGGGGGCGCTTGGTAACACTGAAGCTTTCTTT
CDR3 protein: CASSGGALGNTEAFF

J gene: TRBJ1-5
clone size: NA
D gene: TRBD1
V gene: TRBV19
CDR3 DNA: TGTGCCAGTAGTATAGAGGACAGGGGTAATCAGCCCCAGCATTTT
CDR3 protein: CASSIEDRGNQPQHF

J gene: TRBJ1-1
clone size: few
D gene: NA
V gene: TRBV25-1
CDR3 DNA: TGTGCCAGCAGTGAGCCCGGAGACGTCGAAGCTTTCTTT
CDR3 protein: CASSEPGDVEAFF

J gene: TRBJ2-7
clone size: NA
D gene: TRBD2
V gene: TRBV6-1
CDR3 DNA: TGTGCCAGCAGTGCTGAGAACCAACTAGCGGGGGTTGTCCACGAGCAGTACTTC
CDR3 protein: CASSAENQLAGVVHEQYF

J gene: TRBJ1-1
clone size: NA
D gene: NA
V gene: TRBV20-1
CDR3 DNA: TGCAGTGCCCCCCCCACAGCGAACACTGAAGCTTTCTTT
CDR3 protein: CSAPPTANTEAFF

J gene: TRBJ1-2
clone size: NA
D gene: NA
V gene: TRBV7-3
CDR3 DNA: TGTGCCAGCAGCTTAACCGGAGGGGCCTACTATGGCCACACCTTC
CDR3 protein: CASSLTGGAYYGHTF

J gene: TRBJ1-2
clone size: once
D gene: NA
V gene: TRBV25-1
CDR3 DNA: TGTGCCACTGGGGGCTATGGCTACACCTTC
CDR3 protein: CATGGYGYTF

J gene: TRBJ2-7
clone size: many
D gene: TRBD2
V gene: TRBV12-3/TRBV12-4
CDR3 DNA: TGTGCCAGCACCCTGGGGACTAGCGGGAGTTACGAGCAGTACTTC
CDR3 protein: CASTLGTSGSYEQYF

J gene: TRBJ2-7
clone size: NA
D gene: NA
V gene: TRBV7-3
CDR3 DNA: TGTGCCAGCAGCTTAACCAAAAGGACGGACTTGGCCGAGCAGTACTTC
CDR3 protein: CASSLTKRTDLAEQYF

J gene: TRBJ2-5
clone size: few
D gene: TRBD1
V gene: TRBV5-5
CDR3 DNA: TGTGCCAGCAGACTAGGACAGGCTCAAGAGACCCAGTACTTC
CDR3 protein: CASRLGQAQETQYF

J gene: TRBJ2-7
clone size: few
D gene: NA
V gene: TRBV29-1
CDR3 DNA: TGCAGCGTTGAAGACAGGGGCTACGAGCAGTACTTC
CDR3 protein: CSVEDRGYEQYF

J gene: TRBJ1-2
clone size: few
D gene: NA
V gene: TRBV16
CDR3 DNA: TGTGCCAGCAGCCCCCAGCGGGGTCCCCAGGGCTACACCTTC
CDR3 protein: CASSPQRGPQGYTF

J gene: TRBJ1-1
clone size: NA
D gene: NA
V gene: TRBV12-3/TRBV12-4
CDR3 DNA: TGTGCCAGCAGTTCCCCCGGGGGGGTGAACACTGAAGCTTTCTTT
CDR3 protein: CASSSPGGVNTEAFF

J gene: TRBJ1-5
clone size: few
D gene: NA
V gene: TRBV10-3
CDR3 DNA: TGTGCCATCTCCGAGCGGGGTGTGGATCAGCCCCAGCATTTT
CDR3 protein: CAISERGVDQPQHF